This TCR beta chain is from a study of cytomegalovirus exposure and HLA in healthy donors. Whole-study findings and limits: A few CMV-associated chains were confirmed in vitro to be specific for CMV antigens.

The germline V gene encodes CDR1 SGDLS and CDR2 YYNGEE. The ends were cut back, 0 bases at V and 6 bases at J, with 13 bases in the middle. The CDR3 has 15 residues. In the PCR, 60 Vbeta and 13 Jbeta primers were used. Sequencing was performed with immunoSEQ multiplex PCR; in TCRdb, only in-frame clones are kept and a portion is missing. The sample shows about 130,000 clones, 55% to 75% of them seen only once. For this clone: Its specificity is not known.

J is TRBJ1-5 and V is TRBV9; D might be TRBD1 (6 bases). What was sequenced was PBMCs. The clonotype was recovered from a man aged 25-45 years in good health and CMV-seronegative. DNA for the CDR3: TGTGCCAGCAGCGTAGATTTGGGGGCTGGTCAGCCCCAGCATTTT. This gives the protein CASSVDLGAGQPQHF.